The 27 T cell receptor beta chains in this list originate from one sample, sequenced in a study of OX40 agonist ivuxolimab in advanced cancers. Measured with immunoSEQ multiplex PCR; TCRdb has only the in-frame clones, and not every one. This sample has around 68,000 clones, with 85% to 95% found just once. The source was CD4+ or CD8+ T cells sorted from blood, collected in a trial of the OX40 agonist ivuxolimab. The receptors were sampled from an adult with an advanced solid tumor such as melanoma, head and neck, liver or kidney cancer.

This chain connects TRBV18 to TRBJ1-1, with 7 bases fitting TRBD1. CDR1 and CDR2 from the germline V gene are KGHSH and LQKENI. The CDR3 covers 14 residues. Trimming cost V 0 bases and J 8 bases; bases outside gene matches: 6. CDR3 in amino acids: CASSPPGTVTEAFF. CDR3 nucleotides: TGTGCCAGCTCACCACCCGGGACAGTTACAGAAGCTTTCTTT.

The rearrangement joins TRBV5-4 to TRBJ1-6; no firm D call. Per the germline V gene, CDR1 is SGHNT and CDR2 is YYREEE (reference sequence). This CDR3 contains 15 residues. Trimming stripped 2 bases from V and 11 bases from J, with 17 bases between. In nucleotides, the CDR3 is TGTGCCAGCAGCTTTCCCAAGCTAAAGTGGGCACCCCTCCACTTT. Translated: CASSFPKLKWAPLHF. Using reference TRBV5-4 and TRBJ1-6 for the parts outside the CDR3, the full variable domain is ETGVTQSPTHLIKTRGQQVTLRCSSQSGHNTVSWYQQALGQGPQFIFQYYREEENGRGNFPPRFSGLQFPNYSSELNVNALELDDSALYLCASSFPKLKWAPLHFGNGTRLTVT.

This chain uses TRBV5-1 with TRBJ2-1; either TRBD1 or TRBD2 may supply D (6 bases each). This CDR3 comprises 15 residues. V was clipped by 4 bases and J by 7 bases, with 18 bases between them. From germline, CDR1 is SGHRS and CDR2 YFSETQ. The CDR3 here is CASSPDSVGGNEQFF. DNA of the CDR3: TGCGCCAGCAGCCCGGACTCGGTAGGGGGGAATGAGCAGTTCTTC.

The V call is TRBV7-6, the J call TRBJ2-5; the match to TRBD2 covers 8 bases. J was trimmed by 6 bases and V by 5 bases; bases with no gene match: 8. Germline CDR1 reads SGHVS; CDR2 reads FNYEAQ. The CDR3 covers 14 residues. CDR3 in DNA: TGTGCCAGCAGCCCAGGCGGGGGGAGGAAGACCCAGTACTTC. Its protein product is CASSPGGGRKTQYF.

The CDR3, as DNA: TGTGCCAGCAGCAACTTAGCGGGAGGGCCCTACGAGCAGTACTTC. This sequence encodes CASSNLAGGPYEQYF. This chain uses TRBV5-4 with TRBJ2-7; 11 bases match TRBD2. J lost 2 bases, V lost 4 bases, and 5 bases had no gene match. The CDR3 contains 15 residues. From germline, CDR1 is SGHNT and CDR2 YYREEE (reference sequence).

The chain has TRBV7-2 and TRBJ1-5; D is uncertain. V lost 1 base, J lost 0 bases, and 10 bases lay in between. The CDR3 spans 16 residues. CDR1 is SGHTA, CDR2 FQGNSA, per germline. The CDR3 spells CASSLELVYSNQPQHF. In nucleotides, the CDR3 is TGTGCCAGCAGCTTAGAACTGGTATATAGCAATCAGCCCCAGCATTTT.

The V gene is TRBV19, the J gene TRBJ1-1, with TRBD1 as a possible D gene (5 bases). The CDR3 consists of 15 residues. CDR1 and CDR2 (germline): LNHDA, SQIVND (reference sequence). V shed 7 bases and J shed 1 base, with 16 bases lying between them. The chain's CDR3 is CASTTQQVGNTEAFF. In nucleotides, the CDR3 is TGTGCCAGTACTACGCAACAGGTGGGGAACACTGAAGCTTTCTTT.

The chain is built from TRBV5-1 and TRBJ2-7, with 10 positions matching TRBD2. This CDR3 is built from 14 residues. V dropped 4 bases and J dropped 2; count of bases not matched to a gene: 3. Germline V gene sequence: CDR1 SGHRS, CDR2 YFSETQ. CDR3 in DNA: TGCGCCAGCAGCCGGACTAGCGGAACCTACGAGCAGTACTTC. Its protein is CASSRTSGTYEQYF.

The chain joins TRBV19 to TRBJ1-1; tentatively, D is TRBD1 (6 bases). CDR1 LNHDA and CDR2 SQIVND come from the germline V gene (reference sequence). V was pared by 5 bases and J by 0 bases, with 16 bases between. This CDR3 region has 16 residues. Here the CDR3 reads CASSFLPGHMNTEAFF. CDR3 coding DNA: TGTGCCAGTAGTTTTTTACCGGGACATATGAACACTGAAGCTTTCTTT.

J is TRBJ1-2 and V is TRBV27; 9 positions agree with TRBD1. The CDR3 consists of 13 residues. The germline gives CDR1 MNHEY, CDR2 SMNVEV (reference sequence). Trimming cost V 6 bases and J 4 bases; bases outside gene matches: 3. CDR3 DNA: TGTGCCAGCAGCAGGACAGGGGTCTATGGCTACACCTTC. This codes for CASSRTGVYGYTF.

V and J are TRBV19 and TRBJ2-4; 9 nucleotides line up with TRBD1. V lost 5 bases to trimming and J lost 3 bases; unmatched junction nucleotides: 5. The CDR3 runs 15 residues. Germline assignment: CDR1 LNHDA and CDR2 SQIVND (reference sequence). Here the CDR3 reads CASSSQGAGKNIQYF. The CDR3 DNA sequence: TGTGCCAGTAGTTCACAGGGGGCCGGCAAAAACATTCAGTACTTC.

On this clone: At one of its ends the junction is not consistent with the germline gene, which may arise from a read error. This chain uses TRBV2 with TRBJ1-2; D possibly corresponds to TRBD1 (5 bases). Germline V lookup: CDR1 SNHLY, CDR2 FYNNEI. The CDR3 loop spans 13 amino acids. DNA of the CDR3: TGTGCCAGCAGTGAAAGAGGTGGTGGTTGGGGGAGCTTC. This translates into CASSERGGGWGSF. The whole variable domain, filled in from reference TRBV2 and TRBJ1-2, reads EPEVTQTPSHQVTQMGQEVILRCVPISNHLYFYWYRQILGQKVEFLVSFYNNEISEKSEIFDDQFSVERPDGSNFTLKIRSTKLEDSAMYFCASSERGGGWGSFGSGTRLTVV.

This clone was found once. J is TRBJ2-1 and V is TRBV6-1; D might be TRBD1 or TRBD2, each matching 6 bases. The ends were cut back, 0 bases at V and 4 bases at J, with 13 bases in the middle. The CDR3 sequence is 16 residues long. Germline-derived CDR1 and CDR2 are MNHNS and SASEGT. The CDR3 DNA sequence: TGTGCCAGCAGTGAAGCGACGGGGGCACCTTACAATGAGCAGTTCTTC. Translating it yields CASSEATGAPYNEQFF.

The chain couples TRBV10-3 to TRBJ1-6; 8 nucleotides line up with TRBD1. Germline values: CDR1 ENHRY, CDR2 SYGVKD. The junction had 9 bases not matched to a gene; V was cut back by 4 bases and J by 7 bases. The CDR3 is 16 residues long. This chain's CDR3 is CAISGAGGAGNSPLHF. DNA for the CDR3: TGTGCCATCAGTGGAGCAGGGGGCGCTGGGAATTCACCCCTCCACTTT.

V usage is TRBV19 and J usage is TRBJ2-7; TRBD2 agrees at 12 bases. CDR1 and CDR2 from the germline V gene are LNHDA and SQIVND (reference sequence). The CDR3 spans 15 residues. The J segment lost 5 bases and the V segment lost 2 bases, leaving 4 bases of the junction unmatched. The chain's CDR3 is CASSISLAGGHEQYF. The CDR3 DNA is TGTGCCAGTAGTATATCGCTAGCGGGGGGGCACGAGCAGTACTTC.

The rearrangement uses TRBV5-1 and TRBJ2-1; the D gene is possibly TRBD1 (6 bases). Per germline, CDR1 SGHRS and CDR2 YFSETQ. V dropped 0 bases and J dropped 8 bases, with 12 bases sitting between them. This CDR3 spans 14 amino acids. The CDR3 here is CASSLAQGWDEQFF. The CDR3 DNA sequence: TGCGCCAGCAGCTTGGCCCAGGGGTGGGATGAGCAGTTCTTC.

The chain carries TRBV10-3 and TRBJ2-7; TRBD1 might be the D (5 bases). V lost 3 bases, J lost 3 bases, and 21 bases lay in between. Per germline, CDR1 ENHRY and CDR2 SYGVKD. The CDR3 sequence is 17 residues long. CDR3 in amino acids: CAISDGQGAPIFYEQYF. DNA for the CDR3: TGTGCCATCAGTGATGGTCAAGGGGCCCCAATTTTCTACGAGCAGTACTTC.

This rearrangement joins TRBV7-9 to TRBJ2-7; 7 nucleotides align to TRBD2. CDR3 length equals 13 residues. Per germline, CDR1 SEHNR and CDR2 FQNEAQ (reference sequence). The ends lost 2 bases at V and 4 bases at J; junction bases unmatched: 2. Here the CDR3 reads CASSLPSGYEQYF. The DNA for the CDR3 is TGTGCCAGCAGCTTACCTAGCGGATACGAGCAGTACTTC.

The genes are TRBV5-1 and TRBJ1-3, with D perhaps TRBD1 (6 bases). Germline V gives CDR1 SGHRS, CDR2 YFSETQ. This CDR3 spans 20 amino acids. The V gene lost 3 bases and the J gene lost 0 bases, with 25 bases spanning the gap. The CDR3 bases are TGCGCCAGCAGCTCTGTCGTGGGCACAGGGTTTAGATTCTCTGGAAACACCATATATTTT. Encoded protein: CASSSVVGTGFRFSGNTIYF.

The V and J genes are TRBV10-3 and TRBJ1-1, with unresolved D. The V gene's germline CDR1 is ENHRY and CDR2 SYGVKD. The CDR3 is made up of 13 amino acids. The V end lost 6 bases, the J end lost 1 base, and 9 bases lay between the germline ends. The CDR3 DNA reads as TGTGCCATCAGGCCGGGAGGGAACACTGAAGCTTTCTTT. Residues: CAIRPGGNTEAFF.

This clone has a single count. The chain recombines TRBV19 with TRBJ2-4; TRBD2 aligns across 7 bases. Per germline, CDR1 LNHDA and CDR2 SQIVND (reference sequence). The CDR3 length is 15 residues. The trim removed 7 bases at V and 0 bases at J, leaving 6 bases unmatched. CDR3 coding DNA: TGTGCCAGTACCGGGCGGGAGTCAGCCAAAAACATTCAGTACTTC. Protein sequence: CASTGRESAKNIQYF.

The gene calls are TRBV27 and TRBJ1-4; D is uncertain. CDR3 size: 14 residues. Trimming cost V 5 bases and J 4 bases, with 11 bases left between them. Germline V gene sequence: CDR1 MNHEY, CDR2 SMNVEV (reference sequence). The CDR3 nucleotides read TGTGCCAGCAGTCCAAGGGCCGATAATGAAAAACTGTTTTTT. It specifies CASSPRADNEKLFF.

The J gene is TRBJ2-1, the V gene TRBV2, with 8 nucleotides matching TRBD2. The germline V gene encodes CDR1 SNHLY and CDR2 FYNNEI. There are 13 residues in the CDR3. V shed 1 base, J shed 12 bases, and the junction held 5 bases outside the gene matches. The CDR3 region is CASSEVGGVGQFF. In nucleotides, the CDR3 is TGTGCCAGCAGTGAAGTCGGGGGGGTCGGGCAGTTCTTC.

The rearrangement links TRBV5-6 to TRBJ1-5; 8 bases match TRBD1. This CDR3 region has 18 residues. Germline V gene data show CDR1 as SGHDT and CDR2 as YYEEEE. V trimming: 3 bases; J trimming: 0 bases; junction bases outside the gene matches: 11. The CDR3 nucleotides read TGTGCCAGCAGCTCAACCCATGACAGGGGCGTTAGCAATCAGCCCCAGCATTTT. Its translation: CASSSTHDRGVSNQPQHF.

The V call is TRBV27, the J call TRBJ2-5, with D possibly being TRBD2 (6 bases). Deletions cut 0 bases from V and 3 bases from J, with 11 bases between. CDR1 and CDR2 (germline): MNHEY, SMNVEV (reference sequence). The CDR3 runs 15 residues. CDR3 protein: CASSLSRGGEETQYF. The CDR3 region has the DNA TGTGCCAGCAGTTTATCGCGGGGTGGGGAAGAGACCCAGTACTTC.

This chain connects TRBV10-3 to TRBJ1-4, with D possibly TRBD1 on 5 matching bases. Germline V lookup: CDR1 ENHRY, CDR2 SYGVKD. V was trimmed by 7 bases and J by 7 bases, leaving 10 bases between them. This CDR3 is 12 amino acids long. CDR3 sequence (DNA): TGTGCCATCATGAGGGGCGGTGAAAAACTGTTTTTT. It codes for CAIMRGGEKLFF.

The chain joins TRBV7-6 to TRBJ2-7; 11 bases match TRBD2. In germline, CDR1 is SGHVS, CDR2 FNYEAQ. Unmatched junction bases numbered 0, after V lost 3 bases and J lost 2 bases. This CDR3 is built from 14 residues. The CDR3 here is CASSFSGGAYEQYF. In nucleotides, the CDR3 is TGTGCCAGCAGCTTTAGCGGGGGGGCCTACGAGCAGTACTTC.